This is a list of T cell receptor beta chains from one sample in a study of blood T cell repertoires in COVID-19. TCRdb's copy holds only in-frame clones and misses some; the assay was immunoSEQ multiplex PCR. The sample has approximately 170,000 clones, about 85% seen once; the top ten hold approximately 6.9%. Sequencing was performed on peripheral blood. These receptors were obtained from a man of 80 years or more with COVID-19, enrolled during active disease. Each CDR3 is given with its conserved first and last residue. The D gene is left open where the match is weak. Rows may omit the clone size; those that give it use once, few, many or a size class.

V,D,size,J,length,DNA,CDR3
TRBV7-8,.,.,TRBJ1-2,14,TGTGCCAGCAGCTTAGGTGACAGGCTCTATGGCTACACCTTC,CASSLGDRLYGYTF
TRBV28,.,few,TRBJ1-2,12,TGTGCCAGCAGTTTATCCGGCTATGGCTACACCTTC,CASSLSGYGYTF
TRBV11-3,.,.,TRBJ1-3,15,TGTGCCAGCAAAGAGTCGAGGACACTCGGAAACACCATATATTTT,CASKESRTLGNTIYF
TRBV2,.,.,TRBJ1-1,15,TGTGCCAGCAGTGAAAGTGGGAGGCTGAACACTGAAGCTTTCTTT,CASSESGRLNTEAFF
TRBV7-2,.,.,TRBJ1-1,13,TGTGCCAGCCGCGTGGGCCCGAACACTGAAGCTTTCTTT,CASRVGPNTEAFF
TRBV10-3,.,few,TRBJ1-1,15,TGTGCCATCAGCCGAGAACAGAGTCTGGGCACTGAAGCTTTCTTT,CAISREQSLGTEAFF
TRBV19,.,.,TRBJ2-5,15,TGTGCCAGTCAACGGACGGGCCCAAGGGGGGAGACCCAGTACTTC,CASQRTGPRGETQYF
TRBV6-6,TRBD1,.,TRBJ1-2,14,TGTGCCAGCAGGAACAGGGGAAGGAGCTATGGCTACACCTTC,CASRNRGRSYGYTF
TRBV5-1,.,.,TRBJ1-5,15,TGCGCCAGCAGCTTGGAAGGGGTCGGCAATCAGCCCCAGCATTTT,CASSLEGVGNQPQHF
TRBV19,TRBD2,.,TRBJ2-7,15,TGTGCCAGTAGTACCGCGGGGGGCCTAGCCTACGAGCAGTACTTC,CASSTAGGLAYEQYF
TRBV6-6,TRBD1,once,TRBJ2-7,16,TGTGCCAGCAGTTACGCCGAAACAGGGGGGTCCTACGAGCAGTACTTC,CASSYAETGGSYEQYF
TRBV15,TRBD1,.,TRBJ2-3,16,TGTGCCACCAGCAGGGGAACAGGGGCAGTTTCAGATACGCAGTATTTT,CATSRGTGAVSDTQYF
TRBV7-9,TRBD2,.,TRBJ2-2,15,TGTGCCAGCAGCTCCCGGGACTATAACACCGGGGAGCTGTTTTTT,CASSSRDYNTGELFF
TRBV5-1,.,.,TRBJ1-3,16,TGCGCCAGCAGCTTTACCCACTCCGTTACTGGAAACACCATATATTTT,CASSFTHSVTGNTIYF
TRBV11-3,TRBD1,.,TRBJ2-3,13,TGTGCCAGCAGCTGGGGACAGGGAAATACGCAGTATTTT,CASSWGQGNTQYF
TRBV5-5,.,few,TRBJ2-5,14,TGTGCCAGCAGCTTGGAGACAGATCAAGAGACCCAGTACTTC,CASSLETDQETQYF
TRBV5-1,TRBD2,.,TRBJ2-1,17,TGCGCCAGCAGTCCAACTAGCGGGGGTTCCCAATACAATGAGCAGTTCTTC,CASSPTSGGSQYNEQFF
TRBV9,TRBD2,.,TRBJ2-1,15,TGTGCCAGCAGCGTAGAACTAGCGGGGGACAATGAGCAGTTCTTC,CASSVELAGDNEQFF
TRBV19,TRBD1,.,TRBJ2-1,16,TGTGCCAGTAGTATTAGTAGGGACAGGGGGACCAATGAGCAGTTCTTC,CASSISRDRGTNEQFF
TRBV4-1,TRBD1,.,TRBJ1-6,16,TGCGCCAGCAGCCTTGGACAGGGTATCAAGGATTCACCCCTCCACTTT,CASSLGQGIKDSPLHF